What follows describes a single TCR beta chain. TCR beta sequences were obtained from blood CD8+ and CD4+ T cells. The data derive from a study of CD8 T cells in Susac syndrome. Reverse transcription of roughly 0.5 to 1 ug RNA used random hexamers. An immunoSEQ multiplex PCR generated amplified TCR beta CDR3 products spanning 54 Vbeta and 13 Jbeta. TCRdb analysed the immunoSEQ multiplex PCR reads with MiXCR anew, one entry per CDR3 protein. The repertoire includes 120,000 to 150,000 distinct CDR3 sequences, approximately 95% of them detected once, and 0.11% sits in the top ten. Trimming removed 7 bases from V and 1 base from J, with 13 bases in between. The germline V gene has CDR1 SQVTM and CDR2 ANQGSEA. The length of the CDR3 is 13 residues.

Sequencing was performed on CD4+ T cells from PBMCs. This chain joins TRBV29-1 and TRBJ1-1; D is unresolved. This receptor was obtained from a human donor with multiple sclerosis. The CDR3 nucleotides are TGCAGCGCCGGTGGGGTCGCGAACACTGAAGCTTTCTTT. It translates to CSAGGVANTEAFF.